This T cell receptor beta chain was recovered during a study of blood T cells in healthy people across ages (dated by TCRdb to 2014 to 2015). For context, the study as a whole: In model experiments, roughly one uniquely barcoded TCR beta cDNA molecule per two T cells was captured by template switching. Using deep sequencing normalized with unique cDNA molecular identifiers, the study measured how TCR beta repertoire diversity changes with age. The donors were divided into four age groups: young (average around 16 years), middle-aged (approximately 39), aged (approximately 59) and long-lived (about 80). Donors of different ages were randomly distributed across sequencing lanes to avoid experimental bias. Using the same blood draw, the study looked at two additional independent replicas of 1 million unique cDNA reads for two donors, one aged 18 to 29 and the other aged 80 or older.

Systemically healthy Caucasian individuals from Russia, roughly 40 in total and aged roughly 6 to 100 years, were included as donors. Approximately 11 milliliters of peripheral blood were drawn from each donor into EDTA-treated Vacutainer tubes. Ficoll-Paque density-gradient centrifugation was used to isolate PBMCs, with at least 7 million per sample. Trizol reagent was used to extract total RNA from PBMCs, with at least 6 micrograms per sample. For every donor, flow cytometry on a PBMC aliquot measured the percentage of naive CD45RAhigh/CD27high T cells. CDR3 length: 14 amino acids, cysteine to phenylalanine. Only the CDR3 DNA is retained, 42 bases long and in frame from the first base. After removal of 3 bases from V and 4 bases from J, the junction retains 3 bases not matched to a gene. As encoded in the germline V gene, CDR1 is SGDLS while CDR2 is YYNGEE. General findings and caveats noted by the study authors: Because donor CMV infection status was unknown, age-related changes in expanded clonotypes were potentially confounded. Conclusive comparison of naive and antigen-experienced compartments was prevented by the profiling of bulk unsorted PBMCs. Observed TCR beta diversity correlated strongly with the percentage of naive T cells measured by flow cytometry. Observed TCR beta diversity per million T cells fell roughly linearly with age, and a significant reduction was already apparent by age around 40. Estimates of total diversity based on one million sequenced T cells were considered lower bounds and underestimates. Compared with the aged group, the long-lived group had more naive CD4+ T cells, fewer expanded clones and increased TCR diversity, a pattern suggesting age selection.

Libraries were prepared through 5' RACE. The instrument was an Illumina HiSeq 2500. The second PCR ran for about 6 to 12 cycles and used a J-beta primer mix along with a sample-barcoded 5' primer. A unique molecular identifier was introduced onto each TCR beta cDNA molecule by a template-switch 5' adaptor carrying 12 random nucleotides. Each sample yielded at least 3 million CDR3-containing paired-end reads. First-strand cDNA was synthesized from all RNA with the Mint cDNA synthesis kit, primed by a TRBC-specific oligonucleotide. All cDNA was treated with uracil-DNA glycosylase and then went through a first 18-cycle PCR with the universal primers M1SS and BC2_uni_R. The paper's data handling went like this. Normalization of each sample was performed by random selection of 1 million high-quality reads, each carrying a distinct molecular identifier. Reads with shared molecular identifiers were discarded instead of being binned into consensus sequences. MiTCR, run with a Q25 quality threshold and the strictest error-elimination algorithm, handled CDR3 identification, clonotype clustering and error correction. A nonparametric unseen species model with Euler transformation was used to estimate a lower bound on total TCR beta diversity. TCRdb passed the public sequencing reads through fastp at Q25 and MiXCR, retaining productive beta sequences. Entries are consolidated by CDR3 protein sequence, retaining the most common genes and DNA. It is TCRdb's table, rather than the study itself, that gives the V and J calls and clone size. The sample table lists roughly 830,000 distinct CDR3 sequences, approximately 59% of them with a count of one. The ten largest clones add up to roughly 25% of the sample.

As for this clonotype: This receptor's antigen is unknown. Per-nucleotide qualities are absent, and no much larger clonotype sits a single base away.

The sequence was obtained from a man aged 25 to 40 in good health. In this chain, TRBV9 is recombined with TRBJ2-5; 10 central bases correspond to TRBD1. The sequencing sample was made of blood. The CDR3 in this case is CASSGQGAPETQYF. The sequenced DNA: TGTGCCAGCAGCGGACAGGGGGCCCCAGAGACCCAGTACTTC.